This T cell receptor (beta chain) was profiled in a study of T cells after yellow fever vaccination. Whole-study findings and limits: Weaker, the secondary response peaked sooner, at day 5 versus 15.

The germline CDR1 and CDR2 sequences are DFQATT and SNEGSKA (reference sequence). V shed 2 bases and J shed 1 base, with 15 bases lying between them. The CDR3 runs to 15 residues. With regard to this clonotype: Its antigen is undetermined.

TCRdb used MiXCR to reprocess the 5' RACE reads, holding one entry per CDR3 protein. The sample lists hundreds of thousands of distinct CDR3 sequences; roughly 7.5% were seen once. This specimen was PBMCs, taken about 49 days after the first yellow fever vaccination. This sequence joins TRBV20-1 and TRBJ2-7; D may be TRBD2 (6 bases). This TCR derives from a man aged 18 to 30 who received the YFV17D yellow fever vaccine. CDR3 nucleotides: TGCAGTGCTAGATTCTTGGCGGGGTATTCCTACGAGCAGTACTTC. Amino acid sequence: CSARFLAGYSYEQYF.